This entry lists 12 T cell receptor beta chains sequenced from one sample in a study of blood T cell repertoires in COVID-19. The assay was immunoSEQ multiplex PCR, and TCRdb's table has in-frame clones only and misses some. The sample holds roughly 250,000 clones, under 85% seen once. The specimen was peripheral blood. Every receptor here comes from a human donor with COVID-19, enrolled during active disease. The donor label of this sample is uncertain.

The chain uses TRBV7-3 and TRBJ2-1; TRBD2 agrees at 7 bases. Germline CDR1 and CDR2: SGHTA and FQGTGA. With 6 bases clipped from V and 5 bases from J, the junction kept 7 bases outside the gene matches. This CDR3 is built from 14 residues. CDR3 loop: CASRSPGLHNEQFF. The CDR3 DNA sequence: TGTGCCAGCAGGTCACCGGGACTACACAATGAGCAGTTCTTC.

The table lists this clone with a few counts. The DNA for the CDR3 is TGTGCCAGCAGCCAAGGTGGGACAGGGTCTTACTATGGCTACACCTTC. Its translation is CASSQGGTGSYYGYTF. This rearrangement joins TRBV14 to TRBJ1-2; 9 bases match TRBD1. With 1 base clipped from V and 3 bases from J, the junction kept 6 bases outside the gene matches. This CDR3 spans 16 amino acids. Per germline, CDR1 SGHDN and CDR2 FVKESK.

This chain joins TRBV4-2 and TRBJ2-3, with 16 bases identical to TRBD2. The CDR3 is made up of 20 amino acids. The junction had 14 bases not matched to a gene; V was cut back by 3 bases and J by 5 bases. CDR1 and CDR2 from the germline V gene are LGHNA and YNFKEQ. The CDR3 here is CASSHKLGTSGRAGRDTQYF. DNA for the CDR3: TGTGCCAGCAGCCACAAGCTCGGGACTAGCGGGAGGGCCGGGCGAGATACGCAGTATTTT.

The chain combines TRBV18 with TRBJ1-1; no clear D gene. This CDR3 spans 14 amino acids. V lost 1 base, J lost 8 bases, and 14 bases lay in between. The V gene's germline CDR1 is KGHSH and CDR2 LQKENI. CDR3 protein: CASSPQREGREAFF. The CDR3 DNA is TGTGCCAGCTCACCACAGAGAGAGGGCAGGGAAGCTTTCTTT. Drawing the rest from reference TRBV18 and TRBJ1-1, the complete variable domain is NAGVMQNPRHLVRRRGQEARLRCSPMKGHSHVYWYRQLPEEGLKFMVYLQKENIIDESGMPKERFSAEFPKEGPSILRIQQVVRGDSAAYFCASSPQREGREAFFGQGTRLTVV.

The V and J genes are TRBV12-3 or TRBV12-4 and TRBJ1-4; a weak D match, TRBD1 (5 bases). The length of the CDR3 is 12 residues. Trimming took off 3 bases at V and 8 bases at J, with 7 bases between the two ends. CDR3 DNA: TGTGCCAGCAGTTTGGGGCAGGAAAAACTGTTTTTT. Protein: CASSLGQEKLFF.

The V call is TRBV5-1, the J call TRBJ1-2, with 10 bases lining up with TRBD1. V was clipped by 3 bases and J by 3 bases; unmatched bases: 5. There are 15 residues in the CDR3. CDR1 and CDR2 from the germline V gene are SGHRS and YFSETQ. The CDR3 sequence: CASSSLTGGDYGYTF. The CDR3 DNA is TGCGCCAGCAGCTCGCTGACAGGGGGCGACTATGGCTACACCTTC. Using reference TRBV5-1 and TRBJ1-2 for the parts outside the CDR3, the full variable domain is KAGVTQTPRYLIKTRGQQVTLSCSPISGHRSVSWYQQTPGQGLQFLFEYFSETQRNKGNFPGRFSGRQFSNSRSEMNVSTLELGDSALYLCASSSLTGGDYGYTFGSGTRLTVV.

The chain is built from TRBV19 and TRBJ2-5; TRBD2 agrees at 14 bases. Germline-derived CDR1 and CDR2 are LNHDA and SQIVND (reference sequence). Trimming at V came to 5 bases and at J to 4 bases, leaving 6 bases not matched to a gene. The length of the CDR3 is 16 residues. The CDR3 DNA reads as TGTGCCAGTAGTCCAAAGGGACTAGCGGGAGTAGAGACCCAGTACTTC. This sequence encodes CASSPKGLAGVETQYF.

The chain uses TRBV9 and TRBJ2-5; 7 bases match TRBD2. J lost 2 bases, V lost 2 bases, and 15 bases had no gene match. This CDR3 has 18 amino acids. CDR1 and CDR2 from the germline V gene are SGDLS and YYNGEE. CDR3 sequence: CASSVSTQTRGGQETQYF. The CDR3 DNA follows: TGTGCCAGCAGCGTCAGTACCCAAACACGGGGAGGGCAAGAGACCCAGTACTTC.

This chain links TRBV28 with TRBJ2-1; 7 bases align to TRBD2. Germline lookup yields CDR1 MDHEN and CDR2 SYDVKM. The CDR3 has 15 amino acids. J gave up 1 base and V 7 bases, and 7 bases lay outside the gene matches. The CDR3 DNA follows: TGTGCCAGCACCGTAGCGGGCTTTTCCTACAATGAGCAGTTCTTC. Amino acids: CASTVAGFSYNEQFF. Together with reference TRBV28 and TRBJ2-1, the CDR3 gives the full variable domain: DVKVTQSSRYLVKRTGEKVFLECVQDMDHENMFWYRQDPGLGLRLIYFSYDVKMKEKGDIPEGYSVSREKKERFSLILESASTNQTSMYLCASTVAGFSYNEQFFGPGTRLTVL.

The rearrangement uses TRBV28 and TRBJ1-4, with 7 positions matching TRBD1. The CDR3 has 16 residues. V gave up 4 bases and J gave up 4 bases; unmatched junction bases: 9. Germline CDR1 and CDR2: MDHEN and SYDVKM. This chain's CDR3 is CASSSPGGGVNEKLFF. The CDR3 DNA sequence: TGTGCCAGCAGTTCCCCGGGAGGGGGCGTTAATGAAAAACTGTTTTTT.

Only one count was recorded for this clone. J is TRBJ1-5 and V is TRBV23-1, with 9 bases matching TRBD1. TRBV23-1 is recorded as an ORF, its role being uncertain. This CDR3 comprises 18 residues. The V and J ends lost 1 base and 6 bases, in that order; junction bases with no gene match: 13. CDR3 sequence (DNA): TGCGCCAGCAGTCAATTGGATTTACAGGGGGCCTATGGTCAGCCCCAGCATTTT. Translating it yields CASSQLDLQGAYGQPQHF.

This clone was seen just once. The chain employs TRBV5-1 and TRBJ2-2, with 7 bases aligning to TRBD2. CDR1 is SGHRS and CDR2 is YFSETQ in the germline V gene. The CDR3 consists of 16 residues. Trimming took 4 bases from V and 4 from J; bases not matched to a gene: 10. CDR3 in amino acids: CASSRSSGGGTGELFF. The CDR3 DNA is TGCGCCAGCAGCCGATCTAGCGGAGGAGGCACCGGGGAGCTGTTTTTT. Full variable domain (outside the CDR3, taken from reference TRBV5-1 and TRBJ2-2): KAGVTQTPRYLIKTRGQQVTLSCSPISGHRSVSWYQQTPGQGLQFLFEYFSETQRNKGNFPGRFSGRQFSNSRSEMNVSTLELGDSALYLCASSRSSGGGTGELFFGEGSRLTVL.